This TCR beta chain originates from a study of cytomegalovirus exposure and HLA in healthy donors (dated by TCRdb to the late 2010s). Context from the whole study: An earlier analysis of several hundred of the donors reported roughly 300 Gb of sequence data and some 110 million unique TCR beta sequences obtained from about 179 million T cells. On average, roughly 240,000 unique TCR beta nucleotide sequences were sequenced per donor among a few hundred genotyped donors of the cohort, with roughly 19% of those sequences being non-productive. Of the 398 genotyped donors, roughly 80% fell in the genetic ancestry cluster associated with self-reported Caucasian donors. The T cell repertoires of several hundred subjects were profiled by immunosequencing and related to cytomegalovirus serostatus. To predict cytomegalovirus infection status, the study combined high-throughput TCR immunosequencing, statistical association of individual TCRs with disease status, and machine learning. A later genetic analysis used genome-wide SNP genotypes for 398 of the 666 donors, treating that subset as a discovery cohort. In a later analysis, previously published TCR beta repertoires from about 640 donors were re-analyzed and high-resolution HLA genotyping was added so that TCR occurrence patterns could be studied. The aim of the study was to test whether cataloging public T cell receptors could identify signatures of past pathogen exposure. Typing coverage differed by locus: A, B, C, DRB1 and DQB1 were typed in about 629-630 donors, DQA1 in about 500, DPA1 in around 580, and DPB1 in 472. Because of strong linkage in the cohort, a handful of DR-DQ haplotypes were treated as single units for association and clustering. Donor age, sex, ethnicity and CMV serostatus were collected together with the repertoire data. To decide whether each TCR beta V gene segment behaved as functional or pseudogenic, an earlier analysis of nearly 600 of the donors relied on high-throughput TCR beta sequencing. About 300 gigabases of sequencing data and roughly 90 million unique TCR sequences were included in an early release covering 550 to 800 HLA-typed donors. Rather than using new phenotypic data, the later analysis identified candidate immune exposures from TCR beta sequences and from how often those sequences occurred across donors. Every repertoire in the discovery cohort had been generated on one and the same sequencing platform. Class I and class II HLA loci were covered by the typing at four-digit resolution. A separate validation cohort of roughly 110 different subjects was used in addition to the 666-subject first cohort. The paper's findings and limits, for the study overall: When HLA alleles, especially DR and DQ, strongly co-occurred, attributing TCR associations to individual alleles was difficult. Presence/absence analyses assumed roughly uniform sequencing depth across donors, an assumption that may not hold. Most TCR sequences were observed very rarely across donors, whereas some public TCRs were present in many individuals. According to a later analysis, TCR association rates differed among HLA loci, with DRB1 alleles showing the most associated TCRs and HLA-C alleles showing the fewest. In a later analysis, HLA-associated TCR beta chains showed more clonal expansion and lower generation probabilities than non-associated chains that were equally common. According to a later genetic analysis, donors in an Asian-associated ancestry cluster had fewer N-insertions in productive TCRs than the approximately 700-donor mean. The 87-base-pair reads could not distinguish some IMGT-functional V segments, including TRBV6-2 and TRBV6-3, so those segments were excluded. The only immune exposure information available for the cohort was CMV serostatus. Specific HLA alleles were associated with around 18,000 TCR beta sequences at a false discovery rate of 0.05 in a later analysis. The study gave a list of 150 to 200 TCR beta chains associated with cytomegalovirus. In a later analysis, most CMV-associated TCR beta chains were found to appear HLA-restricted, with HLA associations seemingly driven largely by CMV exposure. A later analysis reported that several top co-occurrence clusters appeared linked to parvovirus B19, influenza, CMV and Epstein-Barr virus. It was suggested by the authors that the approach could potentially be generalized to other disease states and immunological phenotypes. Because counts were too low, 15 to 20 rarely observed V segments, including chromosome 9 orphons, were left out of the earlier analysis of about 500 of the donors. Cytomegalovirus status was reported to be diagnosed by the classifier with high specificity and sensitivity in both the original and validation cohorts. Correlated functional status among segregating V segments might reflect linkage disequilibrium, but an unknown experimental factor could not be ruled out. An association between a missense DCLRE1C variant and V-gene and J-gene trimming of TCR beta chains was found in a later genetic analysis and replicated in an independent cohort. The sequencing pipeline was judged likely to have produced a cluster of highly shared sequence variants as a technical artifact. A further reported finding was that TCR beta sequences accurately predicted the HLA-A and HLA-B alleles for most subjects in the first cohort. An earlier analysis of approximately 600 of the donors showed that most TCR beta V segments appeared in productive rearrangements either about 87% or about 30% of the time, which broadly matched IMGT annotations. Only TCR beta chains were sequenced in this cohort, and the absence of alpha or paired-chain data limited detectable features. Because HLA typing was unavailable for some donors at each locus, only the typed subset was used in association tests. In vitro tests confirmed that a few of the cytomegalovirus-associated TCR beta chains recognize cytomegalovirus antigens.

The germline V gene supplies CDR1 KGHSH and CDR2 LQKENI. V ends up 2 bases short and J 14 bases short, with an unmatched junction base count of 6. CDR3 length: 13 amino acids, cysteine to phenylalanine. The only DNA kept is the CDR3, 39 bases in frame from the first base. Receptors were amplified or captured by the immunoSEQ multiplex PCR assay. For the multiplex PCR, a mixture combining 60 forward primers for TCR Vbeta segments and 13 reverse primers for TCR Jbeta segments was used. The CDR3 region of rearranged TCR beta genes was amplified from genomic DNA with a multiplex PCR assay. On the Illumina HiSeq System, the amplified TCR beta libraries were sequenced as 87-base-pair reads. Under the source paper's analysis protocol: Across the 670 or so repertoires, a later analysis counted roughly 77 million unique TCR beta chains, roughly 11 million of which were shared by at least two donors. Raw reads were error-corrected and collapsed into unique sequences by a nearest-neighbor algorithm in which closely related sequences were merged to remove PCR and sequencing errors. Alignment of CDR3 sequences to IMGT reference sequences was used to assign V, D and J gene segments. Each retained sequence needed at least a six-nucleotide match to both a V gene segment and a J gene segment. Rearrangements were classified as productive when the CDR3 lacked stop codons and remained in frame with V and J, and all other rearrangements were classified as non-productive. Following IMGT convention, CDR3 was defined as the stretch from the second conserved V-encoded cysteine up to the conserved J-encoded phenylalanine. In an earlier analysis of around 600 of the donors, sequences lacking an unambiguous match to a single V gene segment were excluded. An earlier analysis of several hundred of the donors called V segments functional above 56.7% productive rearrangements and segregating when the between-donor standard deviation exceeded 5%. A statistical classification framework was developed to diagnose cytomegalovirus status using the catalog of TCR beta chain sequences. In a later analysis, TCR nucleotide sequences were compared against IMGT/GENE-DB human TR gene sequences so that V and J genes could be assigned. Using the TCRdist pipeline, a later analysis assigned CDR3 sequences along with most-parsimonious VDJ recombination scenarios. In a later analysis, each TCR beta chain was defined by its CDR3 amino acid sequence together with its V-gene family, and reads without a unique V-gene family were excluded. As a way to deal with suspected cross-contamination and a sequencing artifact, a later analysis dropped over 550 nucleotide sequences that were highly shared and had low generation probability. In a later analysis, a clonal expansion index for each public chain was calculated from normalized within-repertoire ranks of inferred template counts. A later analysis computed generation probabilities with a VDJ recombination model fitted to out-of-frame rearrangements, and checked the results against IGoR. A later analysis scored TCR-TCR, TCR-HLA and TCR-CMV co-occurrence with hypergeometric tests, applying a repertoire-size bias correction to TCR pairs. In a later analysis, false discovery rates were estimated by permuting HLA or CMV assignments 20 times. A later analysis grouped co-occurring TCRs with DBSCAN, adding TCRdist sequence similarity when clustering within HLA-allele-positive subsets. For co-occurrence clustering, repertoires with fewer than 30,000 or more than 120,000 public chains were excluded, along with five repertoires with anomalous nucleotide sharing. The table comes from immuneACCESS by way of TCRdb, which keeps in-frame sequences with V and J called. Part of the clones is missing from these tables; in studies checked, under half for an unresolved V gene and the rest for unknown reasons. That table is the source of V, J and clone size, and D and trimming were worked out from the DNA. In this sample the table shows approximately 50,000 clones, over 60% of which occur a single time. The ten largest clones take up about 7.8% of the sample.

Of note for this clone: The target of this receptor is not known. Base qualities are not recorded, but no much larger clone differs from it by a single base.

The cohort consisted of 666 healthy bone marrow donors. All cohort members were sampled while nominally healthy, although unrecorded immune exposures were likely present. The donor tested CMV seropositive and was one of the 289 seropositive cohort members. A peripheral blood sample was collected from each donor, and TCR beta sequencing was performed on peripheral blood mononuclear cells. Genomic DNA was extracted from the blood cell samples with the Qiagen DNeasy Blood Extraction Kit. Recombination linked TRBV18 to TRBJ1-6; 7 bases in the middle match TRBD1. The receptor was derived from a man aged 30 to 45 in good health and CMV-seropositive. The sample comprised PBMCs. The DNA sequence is TGTGCCAGCTCACCAGCAGGGGGGAGAACCCTCCACTTT. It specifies CASSPAGGRTLHF.